Detailed here is one T cell receptor (beta chain). The same CDR3 can be traced to other DNA sequences in this sample. The repertoire was sequenced with immunoSEQ multiplex PCR; TCRdb's copy has only in-frame clones and lacks some. In the table there are about 200,000 clones, under 90% of which are singletons. Allocation to cohorts depended on clinical history reported by the participants. The V gene lost 7 bases and the J gene lost 1 base, with 10 bases spanning the gap. The CDR3 runs to 14 residues. The V gene's germline CDR1 is MNHEY and CDR2 SVGAGI. The sample is drawn from a study of blood T cell repertoires in COVID-19. Background on the study: Both acute and convalescent COVID-19 samples were obtained from the United States, Italy and Spain. The analysed material was cDNA or gDNA that came from T cells, B-cell-depleted T cells, or PBMCs.

The specimen sequenced was PBMCs or T cells enriched from blood (not recorded which). This sequence was found in a woman aged 45-60 years with acute COVID-19. The chain uses TRBV6-5 and TRBJ2-2; weak D call: TRBD1 (5 bases). The CDR3 spells CASKRTGNTGELFF. CDR3 coding DNA: TGTGCCAGCAAGAGAACAGGGAACACCGGGGAGCTGTTTTTT.